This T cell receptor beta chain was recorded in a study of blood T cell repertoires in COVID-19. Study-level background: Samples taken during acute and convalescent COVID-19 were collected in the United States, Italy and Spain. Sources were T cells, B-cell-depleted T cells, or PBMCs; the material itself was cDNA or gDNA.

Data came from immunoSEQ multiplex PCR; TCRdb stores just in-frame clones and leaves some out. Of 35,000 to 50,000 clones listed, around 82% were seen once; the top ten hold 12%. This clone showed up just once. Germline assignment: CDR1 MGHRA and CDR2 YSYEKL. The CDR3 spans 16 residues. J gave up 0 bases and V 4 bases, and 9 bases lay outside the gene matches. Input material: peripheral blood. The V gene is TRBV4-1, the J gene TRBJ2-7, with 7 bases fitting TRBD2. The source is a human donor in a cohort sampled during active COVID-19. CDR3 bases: TGCGCCAGCAGCCCCTTCAGCGGGGTGTCCTCCTACGAGCAGTACTTC. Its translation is CASSPFSGVSSYEQYF.